This TCR beta chain was profiled in a study of OX40 agonist ivuxolimab in advanced cancers. Overall study context: Ivuxolimab, an agonist antibody against OX40 (CD134), was given to patients. Participants averaged approximately 65 years of age (range roughly 20 to 90) and were roughly 83% male.

Broader study findings: Expanded clones were, on average, more numerous among CD8+ T cells than CD4+. At 0.1 to 3.0 mg/kg and by week 6, clonal expansion occurred in CD4+ and CD8+ blood T cells.

The assay was immunoSEQ multiplex PCR, and TCRdb's table has in-frame clones only and misses some. The repertoire holds around 66,000 clones, with about 80% as singletons. In the case of this clone: The antigen remains undetermined.

CDR3 size: 21 residues. The germline V and J ends were trimmed by 4 bases and 2 bases, with 30 bases remaining between them. Germline-derived CDR1 and CDR2 are WNHNN and SYGVQD (reference sequence). This sequence joins TRBV10-1 and TRBJ1-3; D is possibly TRBD1 (5 bases). This sequence originates from an adult with an advanced solid tumor such as melanoma, head and neck, liver or kidney cancer. The sample in question was CD4+ or CD8+ T cells sorted from blood, obtained in a trial of the OX40 agonist ivuxolimab. The CDR3 is CASSVLSEGSWDLRPGNTIYF. In nucleotides, the CDR3 is TGCGCCAGCAGTGTTCTCTCAGAAGGGTCGTGGGACCTGAGGCCTGGAAACACCATATATTTT.